What follows are 5 T cell receptor beta chains derived from one specimen sequenced in a study of siplizumab effects on memory and regulatory T cells. Clones were sequenced by immunoSEQ multiplex PCR, and TCRdb holds only the in-frame ones, with some missing. The data show 100,000 or so clones, approximately 91% seen once. The sample taken for sequencing was non-Treg CD4+ T cells sorted from blood. The receptors here all came from a human donor in good health.

This chain joins TRBV18 and TRBJ1-1; D may be TRBD1 (5 bases). V was clipped by 3 bases and J by 9 bases, with 17 bases between them. CDR1 and CDR2 from the germline V gene are KGHSH and LQKENI. CDR3 size: 14 residues. This CDR3 reads CASSPIDTRAQAFF. Here the CDR3 DNA reads TGTGCCAGCTCACCGATTGACACCAGGGCCCAAGCTTTCTTT.

CDR3 bases: TGTGCCAGCAGGGGCAGGGCCACCGGGGAGCTGTTTTTT. Protein sequence: CASRGRATGELFF. The rearrangement joins TRBV7-3 to TRBJ2-2, with D possibly being TRBD1 (5 bases). Trimming removed 6 bases at V and 4 bases at J, with 9 bases between. Germline values: CDR1 SGHTA, CDR2 FQGTGA. The CDR3 is 13 residues long.

This chain connects TRBV5-1 to TRBJ2-1; TRBD2 matches at 9 bases. Trimming took 5 bases from V and 5 from J; bases not matched to a gene: 8. The germline V gene encodes CDR1 SGHRS and CDR2 YFSETQ. This CDR3 contains 15 residues. The CDR3 sequence: CASRDTSGRHNEQFF. As DNA, the CDR3 is TGCGCCAGCAGGGATACTAGCGGGCGCCACAATGAGCAGTTCTTC. Full variable domain (outside the CDR3, taken from reference TRBV5-1 and TRBJ2-1): KAGVTQTPRYLIKTRGQQVTLSCSPISGHRSVSWYQQTPGQGLQFLFEYFSETQRNKGNFPGRFSGRQFSNSRSEMNVSTLELGDSALYLCASRDTSGRHNEQFFGPGTRLTVL.

The chain uses TRBV7-2 and TRBJ2-1; 7 bases are shared with TRBD1. Germline V gives CDR1 SGHTA, CDR2 FQGNSA. The CDR3 runs to 15 residues. The V gene end was trimmed by 1 base and the J gene end by 5 bases; junction bases not matched to a gene: 5. The CDR3, as DNA: TGTGCCAGCAGCTTAGGGTCTACAGGGGACAATGAGCAGTTCTTC. It encodes CASSLGSTGDNEQFF. Based on the CDR3 plus reference TRBV7-2 and TRBJ2-1, the full variable domain is GAGVSQSPSNKVTEKGKDVELRCDPISGHTALYWYRQSLGQGLEFLIYFQGNSAPDKSGLPSDRFSAERTGGSVSTLTIQRTQQEDSAVYLCASSLGSTGDNEQFFGPGTRLTVL.

This chain joins TRBV2 and TRBJ2-3, with 9 bases matching TRBD2. The junction had 9 bases not matched to a gene; V was cut back by 4 bases and J by 4 bases. CDR1 SNHLY and CDR2 FYNNEI come from the germline V gene. The CDR3 length is 16 residues. The CDR3 sequence: CASSGGLASGADTQYF. CDR3 sequence (DNA): TGTGCCAGCAGTGGGGGACTAGCATCGGGAGCAGATACGCAGTATTTT.